This passage covers 8 T cell receptor beta chains from one sample sequenced in a study of blood T cell repertoires in COVID-19 (dated by TCRdb to the early 2020s). Library preparation used the immunoSEQ multiplex PCR assay. In its TCRdb copy, this immuneACCESS table keeps in-frame sequences only and misses some clones. Where compared with another copy, unresolved V genes explain less than half of these, and the others have no known cause. Here the sample has approximately 230,000 clones; around nine tenths occur a single time. Over 1.3% of the sample rests with the top ten. Sequenced input: peripheral blood. Receptor source: a man of 80 years or more with acute or convalescent COVID-19.

V gene TRBV6-5 combines with J gene TRBJ1-2, with 7 positions matching TRBD1. This CDR3 has 14 residues. The V gene end was trimmed by 6 bases and the J gene end by 7 bases; junction bases not matched to a gene: 11. Germline CDR1 is MNHEY and CDR2 is SVGAGI. The CDR3, as DNA: TGTGCCAGCAGCCCGACAGGGAGCGACGTTGGCTACACCTTC. Amino acid sequence: CASSPTGSDVGYTF.

The chain couples TRBV3-1 (or the pseudogene TRBV3-2) to TRBJ2-1, with TRBD2 as a possible D gene (7 bases). The germline V gene has CDR1 LGHDT and CDR2 YNNKEL (reference sequence). The CDR3 is 21 amino acids. Deletions cut 0 bases from V and 0 bases from J, with 24 bases between. The CDR3 loop reads CASSQDETGGPTQSSYNEQFF. CDR3 DNA sequence: TGTGCCAGCAGCCAAGATGAGACGGGGGGCCCCACTCAAAGCTCCTACAATGAGCAGTTCTTC.

The table lists this clone with a count of one. This chain joins TRBV2 and TRBJ2-5; 12 bases are shared with TRBD2. Trimming removed 5 bases from V and 5 bases from J; junction bases left unmatched: 6. Germline CDR1 and CDR2: SNHLY and FYNNEI. This CDR3 contains 15 residues. DNA of the CDR3: TGTGCCAGCAGTTCTAGCGGGGGGGCAAGGGAGACCCAGTACTTC. Translated, it gives CASSSSGGARETQYF.

CDR3 region: CASGARQGNQNYGYTF. Here the CDR3 DNA reads TGTGCCAGTGGGGCCCGACAGGGGAATCAGAACTATGGCTACACCTTC. The chain combines TRBV27 with TRBJ1-2; 8 bases match TRBD1. There are 16 residues in the CDR3. Germline CDR1 MNHEY, CDR2 SMNVEV (reference sequence). The trim removed 9 bases at V and 2 bases at J, leaving 14 bases unmatched.

The V and J genes are TRBV7-2 and TRBJ1-3; D might be TRBD1 (5 bases). The V gene lost 5 bases and the J gene lost 0 bases, with 11 bases spanning the gap. CDR1 and CDR2 (germline): SGHTA, FQGNSA. The CDR3 spans 15 residues. CDR3 protein: CASSVGGGSGNTIYF. DNA of the CDR3: TGTGCCAGCAGCGTTGGGGGGGGCTCTGGAAACACCATATATTTT. Using reference TRBV7-2 and TRBJ1-3 for the parts outside the CDR3, the full variable domain is GAGVSQSPSNKVTEKGKDVELRCDPISGHTALYWYRQSLGQGLEFLIYFQGNSAPDKSGLPSDRFSAERTGGSVSTLTIQRTQQEDSAVYLCASSVGGGSGNTIYFGEGSWLTVV.

The rearrangement uses TRBV4-2 and TRBJ1-2; no clear D. CDR3 length equals 15 residues. The V gene lost 1 base and the J gene lost 3 bases, with 12 bases spanning the gap. Germline CDR1 is LGHNA and CDR2 is YNFKEQ. This CDR3 reads CASSQAFRTDYGYTF. The CDR3 DNA sequence: TGTGCCAGCAGCCAAGCTTTTCGAACGGACTATGGCTACACCTTC.

The chain couples TRBV4-2 to TRBJ2-7; TRBD2 matches at 10 bases. The CDR3 loop spans 19 amino acids. Germline lookup yields CDR1 LGHNA and CDR2 YNFKEQ. J lost 3 bases, V lost 0 bases, and 14 bases had no gene match. DNA for the CDR3: TGTGCCAGCAGCCAAGAGTTTCCAGCGGGGGGGCCGGGTCGCTACGAGCAGTACTTC. It is translated as CASSQEFPAGGPGRYEQYF.

This clone came up once. The chain carries TRBV27 and TRBJ1-4; D unresolved. V was trimmed by 5 bases and J by 8 bases, leaving 21 bases between them. Germline V gene sequence: CDR1 MNHEY, CDR2 SMNVEV (reference sequence). The CDR3 is 16 residues long. The CDR3 region is CASSPNSLPTSEKLFF. The CDR3 coding sequence is TGTGCCAGCAGTCCCAACAGCCTCCCAACCTCCGAAAAACTGTTTTTT.